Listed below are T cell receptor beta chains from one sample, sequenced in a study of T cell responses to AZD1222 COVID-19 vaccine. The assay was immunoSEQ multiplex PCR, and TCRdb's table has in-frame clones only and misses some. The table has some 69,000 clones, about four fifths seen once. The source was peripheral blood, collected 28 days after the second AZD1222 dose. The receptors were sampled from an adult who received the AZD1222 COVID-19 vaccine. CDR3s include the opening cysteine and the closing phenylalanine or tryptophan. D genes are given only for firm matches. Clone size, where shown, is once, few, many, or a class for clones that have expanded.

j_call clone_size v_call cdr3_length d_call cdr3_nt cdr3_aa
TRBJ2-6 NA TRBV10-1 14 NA TGCGCCAGCAAGTGGATCTCTGGGGCCAACGTCCTGACTTTC CASKWISGANVLTF
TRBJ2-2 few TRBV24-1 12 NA TGTGCCATTTGGGACGGAACCGGGGAGCTGTTTTTT CAIWDGTGELFF
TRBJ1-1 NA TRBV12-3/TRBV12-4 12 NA TGTGCCAGCAGTTTATTGGGGACTGAAGCTTTCTTT CASSLLGTEAFF
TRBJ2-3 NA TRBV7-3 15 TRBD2 TGTGCCAGCAGCCGCGGCGGGGGTAACACAGATACGCAGTATTTT CASSRGGGNTDTQYF
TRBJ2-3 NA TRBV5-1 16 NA TGCGCCAGCAGCTTGTGGGTTGGACAGAGCACAGATACGCAGTATTTT CASSLWVGQSTDTQYF
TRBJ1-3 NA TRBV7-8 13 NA TGTGCCAGCAGTGAAGGGGGGCGAAACACCATATATTTT CASSEGGRNTIYF
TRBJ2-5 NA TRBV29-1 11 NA TGCAGCGTGTCCGGGGGAGAGACCCAGTACTTC CSVSGGETQYF
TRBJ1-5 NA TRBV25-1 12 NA TGTGCCAGCAGTCTGGGCAATCAGCCCCAGCATTTT CASSLGNQPQHF
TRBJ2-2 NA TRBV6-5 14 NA TGTGCCAGCAGTTACCCCACCTGGGGCGGGGAGCTGTTTTTT CASSYPTWGGELFF
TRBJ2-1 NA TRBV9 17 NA TGTGCCAGCAGCGTAGCTTTTGGGTGGGGGGTGAAAGATGAGCAGTTCTTC CASSVAFGWGVKDEQFF
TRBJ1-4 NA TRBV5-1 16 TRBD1 TGCGCCAGCAGCTTACAGGGGTGGGGATCTCATGAAAAACTGTTTTTT CASSLQGWGSHEKLFF
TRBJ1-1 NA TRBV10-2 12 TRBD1 TGCGCCATCGGACAGGGGGGCACTGAAGCTTTCTTT CAIGQGGTEAFF
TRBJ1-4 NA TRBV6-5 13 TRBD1 TGTGCCAGCAGTCCGACAGGGCGTGAAAAACTGTTTTTT CASSPTGREKLFF
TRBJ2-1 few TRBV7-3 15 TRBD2 TGTGCCAGCAGCGCCCTCGGGGGGGAATACAATGAGCAGTTCTTC CASSALGGEYNEQFF
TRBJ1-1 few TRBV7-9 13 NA TGTGCCAGCAGCTCTGGGGTTCCCGTCGGAGCTTTCTTT CASSSGVPVGAFF
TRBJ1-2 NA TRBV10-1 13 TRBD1 TGCGCCAGCGATGGCAGGGGGGACTATGGCTACACCTTC CASDGRGDYGYTF
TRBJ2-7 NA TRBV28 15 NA TGTGCCAGCAAAAAAAATGGTCTCCGGTTGGGAGAGCAGTACTTC CASKKNGLRLGEQYF
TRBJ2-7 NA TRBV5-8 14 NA TGTGCCAGCAGCTTGATCGGGGGGCTCAACGAGCAGTACTTC CASSLIGGLNEQYF
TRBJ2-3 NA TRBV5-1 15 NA TGCGCCAGCAGCTTGGTGGTGGGCCTCGCAGATACGCAGTATTTT CASSLVVGLADTQYF
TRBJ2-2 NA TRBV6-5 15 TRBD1 TGTGCCAGCAGACCGGGACAGGGGGCCACCGGGGAGCTGTTTTTT CASRPGQGATGELFF
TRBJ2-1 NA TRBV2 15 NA TGTGCCAGCAGTAAAAACGGCTACTCCTACAATGAGCAGTTCTTC CASSKNGYSYNEQFF
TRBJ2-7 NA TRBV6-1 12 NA TGTGCCAGCAGTGAATATACCTACGAGCAGTACTTC CASSEYTYEQYF
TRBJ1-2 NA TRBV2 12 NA TGTGCCAGTAAAGACAGCTCATATGGCTACACCTTC CASKDSSYGYTF
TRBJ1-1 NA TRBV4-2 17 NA TGTGCCAGCAGCCTTCTGAAACTTCGGGAGGGGAACACTGAAGCTTTCTTT CASSLLKLREGNTEAFF
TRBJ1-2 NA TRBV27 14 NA TGTGCCAGCAGTCCCTTAGGAGGGTTATATGGCTACACCTTC CASSPLGGLYGYTF
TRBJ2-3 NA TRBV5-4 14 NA TGTGCCAGCAGCTTCGGAAGGGGAACAGATACGCAGTATTTT CASSFGRGTDTQYF
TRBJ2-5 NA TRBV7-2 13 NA TGTGCCAGCAGCTTAATACGACAAGAGACCCAGTACTTC CASSLIRQETQYF
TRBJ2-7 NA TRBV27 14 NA TGTGCCAGCAGGGAATCGCGGGGATTCTACGAGCAGTACTTC CASRESRGFYEQYF
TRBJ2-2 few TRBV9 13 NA TGTGCCAGCAGCGTACGAGAATCCGGGGAGCTGTTTTTT CASSVRESGELFF
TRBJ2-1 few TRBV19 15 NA TGTGCCAGTAGTATAGGTCTACAGGGGAGGAATGAGCAGTTCTTC CASSIGLQGRNEQFF
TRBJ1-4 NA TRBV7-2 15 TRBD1 TGTGCCAGCAGCACTCGAGGGACAGTAGGAGAAAAACTGTTTTTT CASSTRGTVGEKLFF
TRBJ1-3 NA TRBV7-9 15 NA TGTGCCAGCAGTCCTACAGGGAACTCTGGAAACACCATATATTTT CASSPTGNSGNTIYF
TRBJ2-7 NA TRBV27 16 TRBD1 TGTGCCAGCAGTTTAATCGGGACAGGCCTGCCCTACGAGCAGTACTTC CASSLIGTGLPYEQYF
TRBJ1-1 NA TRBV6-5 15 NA TGTGCCAGCAGGACCCCGGGACGAATGAACACTGAAGCTTTCTTT CASRTPGRMNTEAFF
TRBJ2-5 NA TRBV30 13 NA TGTGCCTGGAGTGTACTCACCCTCGAGACCCAGTACTTC CAWSVLTLETQYF
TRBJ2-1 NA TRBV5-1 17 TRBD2 TGCGCCAGCAGCATAAACCCGGGACTAGCGGCCTACAATGAGCAGTTCTTC CASSINPGLAAYNEQFF
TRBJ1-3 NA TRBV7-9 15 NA TGTGCCAGCAGCCCCCCAGGGGCCTCTGGAAACACCATATATTTT CASSPPGASGNTIYF
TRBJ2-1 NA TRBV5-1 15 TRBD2 TGCGCCAGCAGCGTTAGCGGGGGGTCCTACAATGAGCAGTTCTTC CASSVSGGSYNEQFF
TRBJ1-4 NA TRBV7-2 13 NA TGTGCCAGCAGCTTACAGGGGAGTGAAAAACTGTTTTTT CASSLQGSEKLFF
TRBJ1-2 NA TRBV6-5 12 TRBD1 TGTGCCAGCAGAACAGGGGGCATTGGCTACACCTTC CASRTGGIGYTF
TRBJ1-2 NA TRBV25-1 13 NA TGTGCCAGCAGGGCATGGGGGTGGGATGGCTACACCTTC CASRAWGWDGYTF
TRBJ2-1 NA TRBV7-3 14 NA TGTGCCAGCAGAGCGGGTGACTCCTACAATGAGCAGTTCTTC CASRAGDSYNEQFF
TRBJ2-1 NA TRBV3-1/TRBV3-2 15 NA TGTGCCAGCAGCCAAGGGAGGGGGCCCGTTTATGAGCAGTTCTTC CASSQGRGPVYEQFF
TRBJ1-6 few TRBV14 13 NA TGTGCCAGCAGCCAAGACAGGACCGCACCCCTCCACTTT CASSQDRTAPLHF
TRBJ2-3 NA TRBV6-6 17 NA TGTGCCAGCAGCCGAAGTCTTGTGGGGGCCTCCACAGATACGCAGTATTTT CASSRSLVGASTDTQYF
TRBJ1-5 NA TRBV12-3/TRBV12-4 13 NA TGTGCCAGCAGTTTGTATATAGGACAGCCCCAGCATTTT CASSLYIGQPQHF
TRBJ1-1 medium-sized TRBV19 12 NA TGTGCCAGTAGTACCGGGGCACAAGGGGCTTTCTTT CASSTGAQGAFF
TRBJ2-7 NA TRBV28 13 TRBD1 TGTGCCAGCAGACAGGGGGCGATGGACGAGCAGTACTTC CASRQGAMDEQYF
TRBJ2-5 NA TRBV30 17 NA TGTGCCTGGTCACCCCCCTCCGTAGCGAAGATTTGGGAGACCCAGTACTTC CAWSPPSVAKIWETQYF
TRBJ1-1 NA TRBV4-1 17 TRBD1 TGCGCCAGCAGCCAAGGTACGTCCACAGGGGTACAACTTGAAGCTTTCTTT CASSQGTSTGVQLEAFF
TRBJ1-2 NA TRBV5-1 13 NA TGCGCCAGCAGCTTGCAGTCCCGCTATGGCTACACCTTC CASSLQSRYGYTF
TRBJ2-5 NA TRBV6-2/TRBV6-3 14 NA TGTGCCAGCAGCTGGGGGGGGCGGCAAGAGACCCAGTACTTC CASSWGGRQETQYF